This TCR beta chain emerged from a study of shared clonotypes between healthy human individuals. As concerns this clone: Its antigen is not known. Other nucleotide sequences from this sample produce the same CDR3.

Partitioning of CD4+ cells yielded a CD45RA+ naive subset and a CD45RA-negative memory subset. Findings of the study overall: Between four donors, naive CD4 clonotypes were shared at a level of around 4.9%.

Genomic DNA belonging to each subset was distributed in equal measure over several immunoSEQ plates. Generated by immunoSEQ multiplex PCR, the TCRdb table keeps only in-frame clones and is missing some. The sample comprises 2.5 million or so clones, 85% to 95% of which are singletons, and over 0.12% rests with the top ten. The CDR3 consists of 14 residues. Germline V gives CDR1 GTSNPN, CDR2 SVGIG (reference sequence). The V end lost 0 bases, the J end lost 1 base, and 9 bases lay between the germline ends. Sample: naive CD4+ T cells sorted from blood. Regarding subset: CD45RA+ positively selected. This TCR came from a man aged 18-30 years in good health. V and J are TRBV30 and TRBJ1-2; TRBD1 is a possible D gene (6 bases). CDR3 region: CAWSVGGNNYGYTF. CDR3 nucleotides: TGTGCCTGGAGTGTAGGGGGGAATAACTATGGCTACACCTTC. Full variable domain (rest looked up from reference TRBV30 and TRBJ1-2): SQTIHQWPATLVQPVGSPLSLECTVEGTSNPNLYWYRQAAGRGLQLLFYSVGIGQISSEVPQNLSASRPQDRQFILSSKKLLLSDSGFYLCAWSVGGNNYGYTFGSGTRLTVV.